One sample yielded the 24 T cell receptor beta chains listed below, sequenced in a study of blood T cell repertoires in COVID-19. Produced via immunoSEQ multiplex PCR; TCRdb's table is partial and in-frame only. The sample shows approximately 300,000 clones, about four fifths of them seen only once. Material for sequencing was peripheral blood. These receptors were collected from a woman between 45 and 60 years old with acute or convalescent COVID-19.

The rearrangement uses TRBV10-3 and TRBJ1-2; 7 positions agree with TRBD1. The CDR3 loop spans 11 amino acids. With V trimmed by 11 bases and J by 8 bases, 8 bases remained unmatched. Germline CDR1 and CDR2: ENHRY and SYGVKD. CDR3 sequence reads: CAAGTVDGYTF. Written as DNA, the CDR3 is TGTGCCGCGGGGACAGTAGACGGCTACACCTTC.

This clone showed up just once. The chain recombines TRBV7-6 with TRBJ1-1; D may be TRBD1 (6 bases). V lost 5 bases, J lost 4 bases, and 8 bases lay in between. This CDR3 comprises 12 residues. Germline V CDR1 and CDR2: SGHVS, FNYEAQ. CDR3 in amino acids: CASSQGGTEAFF. The CDR3 nucleotides read TGTGCCAGCAGCCAAGGGGGCACTGAAGCTTTCTTT. Full variable domain (missing parts from reference TRBV7-6 and TRBJ1-1): GAGVSQSPRYKVTKRGQDVALRCDPISGHVSLYWYRQALGQGPEFLTYFNYEAQQDKSGLPNDRFSAERPEGSISTLTIQRTEQRDSAMYRCASSQGGTEAFFGQGTRLTVV.

The chain is built from TRBV7-2 and TRBJ2-7, with TRBD2 matching over 8 bases. Per the germline V gene, CDR1 is SGHTA and CDR2 is FQGNSA. This CDR3 has 14 residues. The V gene end was trimmed by 6 bases and the J gene end by 5 bases; junction bases not matched to a gene: 9. In nucleotides, the CDR3 is TGTGCCAGCAGGAAAGCGGGAGCTGGGGACGAGCAGTACTTC. It encodes CASRKAGAGDEQYF.

The CDR3 spells CATSRQATNYGYTF. CDR3 DNA: TGTGCCACCAGCAGGCAGGCCACTAACTATGGCTACACCTTC. The J gene is TRBJ1-2, the V gene TRBV15; D gene ambiguous. Germline V gives CDR1 LNHNV, CDR2 YYDKDF (reference sequence). V lost 3 bases, J lost 0 bases, and 8 bases lay in between. This CDR3 region has 14 residues.

This sequence joins TRBV5-1 and TRBJ1-2, with 7 bases matching TRBD1. The CDR3 has 13 residues. Trimming took 4 bases from V and 6 from J; bases not matched to a gene: 6. CDR1 is SGHRS, CDR2 YFSETQ, per germline. CDR3 bases: TGCGCCAGCAGCCGGGACAGTTTGGATGGCTACACCTTC. This encodes CASSRDSLDGYTF.

A few counts support this clone. The CDR3 loop reads CASSPQGATGYTF. The CDR3 DNA follows: TGCGCCAGCAGTCCCCAGGGGGCTACTGGCTACACCTTC. The V and J genes are TRBV10-1 and TRBJ1-2; 8 positions agree with TRBD1. CDR3 length equals 13 residues. The junction had 6 bases not matched to a gene; V was cut back by 5 bases and J by 7 bases. Germline lookup yields CDR1 WNHNN and CDR2 SYGVQD (reference sequence).

The chain is built from TRBV7-9 and TRBJ2-5; the match to TRBD2 covers 9 bases. Losses at the gene ends were 5 bases for V and 1 base for J; bases not matched to a gene: 8. The CDR3 runs 16 residues. CDR1 is SEHNR, CDR2 FQNEAQ, per germline (reference sequence). CDR3 bases: TGTGCCAGCAGCCCCCTCTGGCGGGAGGGCCAAGAGACCCAGTACTTC. Protein: CASSPLWREGQETQYF.

The V and J genes are TRBV5-6 and TRBJ2-3; D perhaps matches TRBD1 (5 bases). The V end was cut by 1 base, the J end by 4 bases, with 19 bases between. This CDR3 spans 17 amino acids. Germline V gene sequence: CDR1 SGHDT, CDR2 YYEEEE. CDR3 sequence reads: CASSLRIVGVISDTQYF. The DNA of the CDR3 is TGTGCCAGCAGCTTGAGAATTGTAGGGGTGATATCAGATACGCAGTATTTT.

This chain uses TRBV11-3 with TRBJ2-6, with a tentative D call TRBD2 (6 bases). The CDR3 is 17 residues long. Per the germline V gene, CDR1 is SGHNT and CDR2 is YENEEA. V lost 2 bases and J lost 1, with 12 bases in between. The CDR3 DNA follows: TGTGCCAGCAGCTTATTTAGGGGAGGATCTGGGGCCAACGTCCTGACTTTC. Translating it yields CASSLFRGGSGANVLTF.

The chain employs TRBV19 and TRBJ2-2; 7 nucleotides line up with TRBD1. This CDR3 is built from 19 residues. The V gene end was trimmed by 8 bases and the J gene end by 0 bases; junction bases not matched to a gene: 18. CDR1 LNHDA and CDR2 SQIVND come from the germline V gene (reference sequence). This CDR3 reads CASRSGAGGNFANTGELFF. CDR3 bases: TGTGCCAGTCGGTCCGGGGCAGGGGGAAACTTCGCGAACACCGGGGAGCTGTTTTTT.

The DNA for the CDR3 is TGTGCCAGCAGCTTGGACCCGGGTGATGAGCAGTTCTTC. It codes for CASSLDPGDEQFF. V and J are TRBV5-6 and TRBJ2-1; no firm D call. Trimming shortened V by 0 bases and J by 8 bases, and 9 bases separated the two germline ends. Germline V CDR1 and CDR2: SGHDT, YYEEEE. This CDR3 contains 13 residues.

This clone was seen a single time. V is TRBV20-1 and J is TRBJ2-5; D is unresolved. The germline gives CDR1 DFQATT, CDR2 SNEGSKA (reference sequence). This CDR3 region has 11 residues. Deletions cut 3 bases from V and 5 bases from J, with 7 bases between. The CDR3 region is CSASQSETQYF. CDR3 DNA sequence: TGCAGTGCTAGTCAATCCGAGACCCAGTACTTC.

J is TRBJ1-2 and V is TRBV19; possible D gene TRBD1, 5 bases. This CDR3 region has 14 residues. Germline assignment: CDR1 LNHDA and CDR2 SQIVND (reference sequence). With 6 bases removed from V and 4 bases from J, the gap between germline ends came to 15 bases. CDR3 sequence (DNA): TGTGCCAGTAGAGACGATGCAGGGTCCTATGGCTACACCTTC. Translating gives CASRDDAGSYGYTF.

This clone showed up just once. The gene calls are TRBV11-3 and TRBJ2-4; maybe TRBD2 (6 bases). Germline assignment: CDR1 SGHNT and CDR2 YENEEA. Trimming pared 5 bases from V and 6 bases from J, leaving 11 bases between. CDR3 length: 13 amino acids. This CDR3 is CASSAPGRNIQYF. As DNA, the CDR3 is TGTGCCAGCAGCGCACCCGGGAGAAACATTCAGTACTTC.

V and J are TRBV12-5 and TRBJ2-7; D gene unclear. Per the germline V gene, CDR1 is LGHNT and CDR2 is FRNRAP. This CDR3 is 13 amino acids long. V lost 1 base and J lost 1, with 5 bases in between. In DNA, the CDR3 is TGTGCTAGTGGTTTGGGCCTATCCTACGAGCAGTACTTC. This encodes CASGLGLSYEQYF.

This chain connects TRBV18 to TRBJ2-3; D gene ambiguous. Per germline, CDR1 KGHSH and CDR2 LQKENI. This CDR3 is built from 14 residues. V gave up 3 bases and J gave up 2 bases, with 9 bases separating them. The DNA of the CDR3 is TGTGCCAGCTCACCGAGGCAATTCACAGATACGCAGTATTTT. Translated, it gives CASSPRQFTDTQYF.

This chain joins TRBV29-1 and TRBJ1-1, with D possibly matching TRBD1 (6 bases). The CDR3 runs to 15 residues. CDR1 and CDR2 (germline): SQVTM, ANQGSEA. Trimming stripped 4 bases from V and 1 base from J, with 16 bases between. CDR3 sequence reads: CSVARGLAGNTEAFF. The DNA for the CDR3 is TGCAGCGTTGCCAGGGGCTTAGCGGGGAACACTGAAGCTTTCTTT.

V and J are TRBV2 and TRBJ2-7; no reliable D call. The CDR3 sequence is 13 residues long. Germline values: CDR1 SNHLY, CDR2 FYNNEI. V was pared by 6 bases and J by 5 bases, with 14 bases between. Here the CDR3 reads CASSVRRKDEQYF. Written as DNA, the CDR3 is TGTGCCAGCAGCGTCAGGCGTAAGGACGAGCAGTACTTC.

The gene calls are TRBV11-2 and TRBJ2-3; D is undetermined. Germline-derived CDR1 and CDR2 are SGHAT and FQNNGV. The CDR3 has 14 residues. V was pared by 0 bases and J by 1 base, with 5 bases between. This CDR3 reads CASSLDQGTDTQYF. The CDR3 region has the DNA TGTGCCAGCAGCTTAGATCAGGGCACAGATACGCAGTATTTT.

The V call is TRBV30, the J call TRBJ2-7; 8 bases are shared with TRBD1. After removal of 3 bases from V and 7 bases from J, the junction contained 8 bases not matched to a gene. This CDR3 region has 13 residues. The germline V gene encodes CDR1 GTSNPN and CDR2 SVGIG (reference sequence). The CDR3, as DNA: TGTGCCTGGAGCATGGACAGGGCCCGTGAGCAGTACTTC. It yields the protein CAWSMDRAREQYF.

The V and J genes are TRBV6-4 and TRBJ2-1; tentatively, D is TRBD1 (5 bases). The CDR3 covers 11 residues. CDR1 and CDR2 from the germline V gene are MRHNA and SNTAGT. The V end was cut by 2 bases, the J end by 15 bases, with 11 bases between. DNA for the CDR3: TGTGCCAGCAGTGACAGGGGTAGGCCGTTCTTC. This encodes CASSDRGRPFF.

This clone was observed a handful of times. The chain uses TRBV27 and TRBJ1-2, with D possibly TRBD1 on 6 matching bases. This CDR3 has 14 amino acids. V lost 2 bases and J 1 base, leaving 8 bases between the germline ends. CDR1 is MNHEY, CDR2 SMNVEV, per germline (reference sequence). This chain's CDR3 is CASSLRGFNYGYTF. The CDR3 DNA reads as TGTGCCAGCAGTTTAAGGGGGTTTAACTATGGCTACACCTTC.

V usage is TRBV18 and J usage is TRBJ2-3; D is uncertain. Germline CDR1 is KGHSH and CDR2 is LQKENI. V lost 2 bases and J lost 3, with 9 bases in between. The CDR3 is made up of 14 amino acids. CDR3 in DNA: TGTGCCAGCTCACCATCGGTCAGGACAGATACGCAGTATTTT. This encodes CASSPSVRTDTQYF.

This chain links TRBV24-1 with TRBJ1-5; 7 bases fit TRBD1. Germline V gene sequence: CDR1 KGHDR, CDR2 SFDVKD. V lost 5 bases and J lost 3; bases outside the gene matches: 6. There are 15 residues in the CDR3. The CDR3 nucleotides read TGTGCCACCAGTGGGCAGACAGGGCCCAATCAGCCCCAGCATTTT. This encodes CATSGQTGPNQPQHF.